Listed below are T cell receptor beta chains from one sample, sequenced in a study of blood T cells in healthy people across ages. TCRdb fed the 5' RACE reads into MiXCR, producing one record per CDR3 protein. The data show 1.5 million to 2 million distinct CDR3 sequences, 28% seen once. Sequencing was done on a sample of blood. The source of these receptors is a woman younger than 45 in good health. Both conserved end residues are trimmed from each CDR3.

TRBJ2-1	TRBV20-1	SARGGQGSVNEQF
TRBJ2-7	TRBV4-1	ASSQELAGGRYEQY
TRBJ1-1	TRBV29-1	SVVSVAEAF
TRBJ2-1	TRBV7-9	ASSTGRGTEQF
TRBJ1-2	TRBV12-5	ASGLPPGRRGYT
TRBJ2-7	TRBV6-5	ASSFGSPREQY
TRBJ1-2	TRBV6-5	ASSYTSSGGYT
TRBJ2-3	TRBV12-5	ASGLVYEAGSTDTQY
TRBJ2-7	TRBV20-1	SAPHRGSYEQY
TRBJ1-5	TRBV2	ASSGGRGNQPQH
TRBJ2-5	TRBV5-1	ASSLAGTGGFETQY
TRBJ2-3	TRBV7-8	ASSSPGLAGGYTDTQY
TRBJ2-7	TRBV5-1	ASSFQGSREQY
TRBJ1-6	TRBV10-3	AIKTEINSPLH
TRBJ2-7	TRBV7-9	ASSRDPGNEQY
TRBJ2-1	TRBV20-1	SAPALAGGPGEQF
TRBJ2-5	TRBV4-3	ASSQRKPGLGVETQY
TRBJ2-3	TRBV4-2	ASTSEPGFTDTQY
TRBJ1-4	TRBV4-3	ASSQDWGRPDFEKLF
TRBJ2-1	TRBV30	AGGQVSYNEQF
TRBJ1-5	TRBV11-2	ASSPGTGAISNQPQH
TRBJ1-4	TRBV20-1	SASRDAGGGEKLF
TRBJ2-5	TRBV2	TSSAQETQY
TRBJ2-7	TRBV20-1	SARNPITGTDEQY
TRBJ1-5	TRBV20-1	SARGAGGVEETQH
TRBJ2-5	TRBV7-2	ASRRSGGLRTSANEQY
TRBJ2-7	TRBV7-2	ASSSRGASGGAYEQY
TRBJ2-1	TRBV7-2	ASSLVLLGGSLF
TRBJ2-1	TRBV10-3	AISQTSGRGNEQF
-	TRBV20-1	SARMLGTDYEQY
TRBJ2-1	TRBV4-1	ASSAGRESSYNEQF
TRBJ2-7	TRBV7-2	ASSRQTSGTYEQY
TRBJ2-3	TRBV7-3	ASSFGSSGTSTDTQY
TRBJ2-3	TRBV29-1	SDRLAGVGDTQY
TRBJ1-4	TRBV20-1	SAGPSGEGEKLF
TRBJ2-5	TRBV7-6	ASSLALGQGVETQY
TRBJ1-2	TRBV9	ASSPAGQGGGYT
TRBJ2-1	TRBV18	ASSRESSYNEQF
TRBJ2-1	TRBV20-1	SALSKGRSYNEQF
TRBJ2-7	TRBV20-1	SARDPGTDPYEQY
TRBJ2-1	TRBV6-5	ASSRNDRARNEQF
TRBJ2-3	TRBV18	ASSPRRGEDTQY
TRBJ2-5	TRBV27	ASSSELPGLAGVNGETQY
TRBJ2-1	TRBV7-7	ASSLALGGAYEQF
TRBJ1-3	TRBV7-2	ASSFFYRISDGNTIY
TRBJ2-3	TRBV6-5	ASSYRGWSEY
TRBJ2-3	TRBV6-1	ASSPAGTSGFTDTQY
TRBJ2-5	TRBV20-1	SANLRQGLQETQY